The rows below give T cell receptor beta chains drawn from one sample of a study of T-cell memory formation after mild COVID-19. TCRdb reanalysed the 5' RACE reads using MiXCR and keeps one entry per CDR3 protein. The sample lists 120,000 to 150,000 distinct CDR3 sequences, 15% to 20% occurring once. Sequencing used PBMCs or a T cell subset sorted from them (not recorded which). These receptors were collected from an adult woman who had mild COVID-19 (a few samples of this study predate the infection). Cell type and time point are not known. The CDR3 runs from the conserved cysteine through the conserved F or W. Each record gives: D gene, clone size, J gene, V gene, CDR3 DNA, CDR3 protein. The D gene is left open where the match is weak. Size tells how often a clone was seen (once, few, many) or the class of an expanded clone, and some rows leave it out.

TRBD2,-,TRBJ2-3,TRBV7-2,TGTGCCAGCTCCCTATTGGGGACTAGCGCTTCGAATACGCAGTATTTT,CASSLLGTSASNTQYF
-,-,TRBJ1-6,TRBV21-1,TGTGCCAGCAGCTCCGTTACCATTCGGGCCGTAGGGGCGCCCCTCCACTTT,CASSSVTIRAVGAPLHF
TRBD2,-,TRBJ2-3,TRBV7-2,TGTGCCAGCAGCTCACAGAGGACTAGCGGGAGCTCCCCAGATACGCAGTATTTT,CASSSQRTSGSSPDTQYF
-,few,TRBJ1-1,TRBV29-1,TGCAGCGTTGGGACCGGGGGCGGGAGGAGGACTGAAGCTTTCTTT,CSVGTGGGRRTEAFF
-,few,TRBJ2-6,TRBV10-3,TGTGCCATCAGTGAGTGGGCAGGGGTCCCCTCTGGGGCCAACGTCCTGACTTTC,CAISEWAGVPSGANVLTF
TRBD2,-,TRBJ2-1,TRBV5-6,TGTGCCAGCAGCTTGCGGACTAGCCGGGGGAATGAGCAGTTCTTC,CASSLRTSRGNEQFF
-,-,TRBJ2-7,TRBV16,TGTGCCAGCAGCCAAAATCAGGGCGCAGGGGCGGGCTACGAGCAGTACTTC,CASSQNQGAGAGYEQYF
-,-,TRBJ2-3,TRBV5-1,TGCGCCAGCAGCCCTCGGGGCGGTAGCACAGATACGCAGTATTTT,CASSPRGGSTDTQYF
TRBD2,-,TRBJ2-7,TRBV7-9,TGTGCCAGCACCCTAGCGGGGGGCACCTACGAGCAGTACTTC,CASTLAGGTYEQYF
TRBD2,few,TRBJ2-7,TRBV19,TGTGCCAGTAGTTTCTCCCAGCGGGGGGACTACGAGCAGTACTTC,CASSFSQRGDYEQYF
-,few,TRBJ2-1,TRBV12-3/TRBV12-4,TGTGCCAGCAGTTTCAACAACAATGAGCAGTTCTTC,CASSFNNNEQFF
-,-,TRBJ2-3,TRBV7-2,TGTGCCAGCAGCACCGGGGGGCGGGAACGCACAGATACGCAGTATTTT,CASSTGGRERTDTQYF
-,few,TRBJ1-2,TRBV20-1,TGCAGTGCCCCCCGAAGGCTCTCATATGGCTACACCTTC,CSAPRRLSYGYTF
-,once,TRBJ1-2,TRBV5-4,TGTGCCAGCAGCTTGGAACCGGAGGGCTATGGCTACACCTTC,CASSLEPEGYGYTF
TRBD1,few,TRBJ1-1,TRBV19,TGTGCCAGTAGCCCCGGGAGGGGGCTAGGGAACACTGAAGCTTTCTTT,CASSPGRGLGNTEAFF
-,few,TRBJ1-5,TRBV10-3,TGTGCCATCAGTGAGTCAGGAGGCAATCAGCCCCAGCATTTT,CAISESGGNQPQHF